The clone carrying this T cell receptor beta chain was recorded at least ten times. The antigen remains undetermined. iRepertoire HTBI primers and Arm-PCR of CDR3 regions built TCR beta libraries. TCRdb passed the multiplex PCR reads through MiXCR, listing each CDR3 protein once. Of about 440,000 distinct CDR3 sequences detected, 15% appear once; the ten largest clones hold over 15%. Time point specified: newly diagnosed GD, antithyroid drugs for less than 3 months. From PBMCs, RNA was extracted and then used to make the TCR library. This sample was taken from a study of regulatory T cells in long-lasting Graves disease. General study points: Gene preferences differed: TRBV28, TRBJ1-2, TRBJ2-5 in persistent cases.

CDR3 length equals 14 residues. The germline V gene encodes CDR1 SGHRS and CDR2 YFSETQ. The V gene lost 0 bases and the J gene lost 4 bases, with 10 bases spanning the gap. The same data also contributed to another study, on T cells in Graves' hyperthyroidism and ophthalmopathy. From that study: The HTBI primer set was used in a first-round RT-PCR of the TCR CDR3. The majority of expanded thyroid clonotypes above 0.001 also appeared in blood. Before onset, ophthalmopathy was predicted by the model a median roughly 6.8 months earlier.

This chain links TRBV5-1 with TRBJ1-1, with a weak D call TRBD1 (5 bases). This receptor was taken from a woman aged 25 to 39 with Graves disease. Sequenced material: peripheral blood mononuclear cells (PBMCs), taken at new diagnosis, from a patient treated with antithyroid drugs. The CDR3, as DNA: TGCGCCAGCAGCTTGGGAGGGGCGACCACTGAAGCTTTCTTT. Residues: CASSLGGATTEAFF.